This entry features one T cell receptor beta chain sequence. In the original workflow: Reference gene primer amplification gave estimated nucleated cell counts. The method was immunoSEQ multiplex PCR; TCRdb's version includes in-frame clones alone and lacks a portion of them. The V and J calls and clone size were taken over from that table, and D and trimming were inferred from the DNA. The sample contains a few hundred thousand clones, under 90% of which appear only once. Germline V gene lookup returns CDR1 GTSNPN and CDR2 SVGIG (reference sequence). Trimming removed 5 bases from V and 1 base from J; junction bases left unmatched: 3. The CDR3 is 15 residues long. The data were taken from a study of blood T cell repertoires in COVID-19. Whole-study context: COVID-19 samples from acute and convalescent phases originated in the United States, Italy and Spain. T cells, B-cell-depleted T cells, or PBMCs supplied cDNA or gDNA.

Participants' reported clinical history set cohort assignment. This clonotype was obtained from a middle-aged man who had recovered from COVID-19. This chain links TRBV30 with TRBJ2-2; 11 bases are shared with TRBD2. Sample: PBMCs or T cells enriched from blood (not recorded which). The CDR3 region has the DNA TGTGCCTGGGGCCTAGCGGGGGGGAACACCGGGGAGCTGTTTTTT. This codes for CAWGLAGGNTGELFF.